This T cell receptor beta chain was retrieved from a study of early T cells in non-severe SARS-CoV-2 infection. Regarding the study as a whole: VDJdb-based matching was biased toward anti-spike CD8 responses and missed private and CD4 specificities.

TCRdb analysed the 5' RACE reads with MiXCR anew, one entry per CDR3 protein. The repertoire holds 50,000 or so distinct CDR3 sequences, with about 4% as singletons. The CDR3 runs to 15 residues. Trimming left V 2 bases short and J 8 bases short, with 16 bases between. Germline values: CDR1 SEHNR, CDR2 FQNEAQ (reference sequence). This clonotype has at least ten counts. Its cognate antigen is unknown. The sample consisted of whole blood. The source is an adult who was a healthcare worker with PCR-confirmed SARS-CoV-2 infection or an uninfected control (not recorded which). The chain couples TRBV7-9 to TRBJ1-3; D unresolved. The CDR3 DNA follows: TGTGCCAGCAGCTTAAACTTTCGGCCTGGCGACACCATATATTTT. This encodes CASSLNFRPGDTIYF.